This TCR beta chain was identified in a study of T cell responses to AZD1222 COVID-19 vaccine. Repertoires were generated with immunoSEQ multiplex PCR, while TCRdb's copy carries only in-frame clones and drops some. The data contain some 50,000 clones, around 90% of them seen just once; the ten biggest clones take up approximately 1.2%. Trimming removed 3 bases from V and 3 bases from J, with 15 bases in between. The length of the CDR3 is 15 residues. Germline assignment: CDR1 MNHEY and CDR2 SVGEGT. This sequence joins TRBV6-2 or TRBV6-3 and TRBJ2-7; D is possibly TRBD1 or TRBD2 (5 bases each). Sequencing was performed on peripheral blood, taken 28 days after the second AZD1222 dose. The receptor comes from an adult who received the AZD1222 COVID-19 vaccine. CDR3 in amino acids: CASSYRLGRFYEQYF. CDR3 nucleotide sequence: TGTGCCAGCAGTTATCGGTTGGGACGTTTCTACGAGCAGTACTTC.